The next 3 T cell receptor beta chains were all read from a single sample in a study of patients and donors after allogeneic stem cell transplantation. TCRdb analysed the RT-PCR reads with MiXCR anew, one entry per CDR3 protein. This sample has about 960,000 distinct CDR3 sequences, with roughly 18% found just once. The sequencing input was blood, either unsorted or a sorted T cell fraction (not recorded which). These receptor sequences come from a human donor who was either an allogeneic HSCT recipient or a stem cell or donor lymphocyte infusion donor (not recorded which). It is not recorded whose cells these are; they may come from a transplant donor.

This clonotype was counted at least ten times. The V call is TRBV5-1, the J call TRBJ1-1; unclear D gene. Germline values: CDR1 SGHRS, CDR2 YFSETQ. The CDR3 runs to 11 residues. Trimming took 4 bases from V and 11 from J, leaving 12 bases between them. CDR3 DNA: TGCGCCAGCAGCGTCGGTGGCGAGGCTTTCTTT. Its translation: CASSVGGEAFF.

J is TRBJ2-1 and V is TRBV24-1; 8 bases are shared with TRBD1. After removal of 2 bases from V and 4 bases from J, the junction contained 18 bases not matched to a gene. The CDR3 has 20 residues. Germline V gene lookup returns CDR1 KGHDR and CDR2 SFDVKD. CDR3 amino acids: CATSDSAQSSRQGRYNEQFF. The CDR3 DNA follows: TGTGCCACCAGTGATTCGGCCCAATCATCCAGACAGGGGAGATACAATGAGCAGTTCTTC.

The V gene is TRBV29-1, the J gene TRBJ2-3; D not resolved. Germline V gene lookup returns CDR1 SQVTM and CDR2 ANQGSEA. The CDR3 contains 11 residues. The germline V and J ends were trimmed by 3 bases and 6 bases, with 7 bases remaining between them. The CDR3 sequence is CSVDSGDTQYF. The CDR3 region has the DNA TGCAGCGTTGACTCGGGCGATACGCAGTATTTT.